This is a list of T cell receptor beta chains from one sample in a study of OX40 agonist ivuxolimab in advanced cancers. Assay used: immunoSEQ multiplex PCR; TCRdb lists only in-frame clones, some missing. The repertoire includes about 74,000 clones, about nine tenths of them detected once, and around 6.3% sits in the top ten. The sample in question was CD4+ or CD8+ T cells sorted from blood, obtained in a trial of the OX40 agonist ivuxolimab. All receptors derive from an adult with an advanced solid tumor such as melanoma, head and neck, liver or kidney cancer. Each CDR3 is given with its conserved first and last residue. D genes are given only for firm matches. Only part of the rows carry a size: once, few, many, or a class if the clone is expanded.

abundance	v_gene	len	j_gene	d_gene	CDR3nt	CDR3aa
once	TRBV6-6	14	TRBJ1-3	NA	TGTGCCAGCAGCACTGACAGCTCTGGAAACACCATATATTTT	CASSTDSSGNTIYF
NA	TRBV7-9	17	TRBJ2-3	NA	TGTGCCAGCAGCTTGTCAGGGAAGGGGTTTGGCACAGATACGCAGTATTTT	CASSLSGKGFGTDTQYF
NA	TRBV11-2	17	TRBJ2-1	TRBD1	TGTGCCAGCAGCTCCCGACCCGGACAGGGGGCGCCCGATGAGCAGTTCTTC	CASSSRPGQGAPDEQFF
NA	TRBV4-3	18	TRBJ1-2	TRBD1	TGCGCCAGCAGCCAGAGCCTACCGGGACAGGGAATCATCTATGGCTACACCTTC	CASSQSLPGQGIIYGYTF
NA	TRBV4-1	14	TRBJ2-1	NA	TGCGCCAGCAGCCAAGATAAGAGTTTCAATGAGCAGTTCTTC	CASSQDKSFNEQFF
NA	TRBV7-8	14	TRBJ1-1	NA	TGTGCCAGCAGCTTAATTCCGGCCAGCACTGAAGCTTTCTTT	CASSLIPASTEAFF
NA	TRBV10-2	13	TRBJ2-1	TRBD1	TGCGCCAGCCTTGGGACAGGGGGTGGAGAGCAGTTCTTC	CASLGTGGGEQFF
NA	TRBV4-3	15	TRBJ1-4	TRBD1	TGCGCCAGCAGCCAAGATCTGGGGTTGGGACAGGCCCGGATTTTT	CASSQDLGLGQARIF
NA	TRBV15	16	TRBJ2-3	NA	TGTGCCACCAGCAGAGATTGGCCAGGAAAAGAAGATACGCAGTATTTT	CATSRDWPGKEDTQYF
NA	TRBV11-1	15	TRBJ2-7	NA	TGTGCCAGCAGCTTAGCGTTTAGGGTTGGCTACGAGCAGTACTTC	CASSLAFRVGYEQYF
NA	TRBV27	14	TRBJ2-7	NA	TGTGCCAGCAGCTACAGCACACCTGGGTACGAGCAGTACTTC	CASSYSTPGYEQYF
once	TRBV7-9	13	TRBJ2-7	NA	TGTGCCAGCAGCTTAGTGGGGCCCTACGAGCAGTACTTC	CASSLVGPYEQYF
once	TRBV4-2	15	TRBJ1-1	NA	TGTGCCAGCAGCCAATTACAGGGCGGGACATCTGAAGCTTTCTTT	CASSQLQGGTSEAFF
NA	TRBV5-1	16	TRBJ2-3	NA	TGCGCCAGCAGCTTATTCCTGGGCGGGGACACAGATACGCAGTATTTT	CASSLFLGGDTDTQYF
NA	TRBV5-4	14	TRBJ2-2	NA	TGTGCCAGCAGCTGGGGACTCAGTACCGGGGAGCTGTTTTTT	CASSWGLSTGELFF
NA	TRBV27	14	TRBJ2-7	NA	TGTGCCAGCACTCCTTCGGGACAACTCTACGAGCAGTACTTC	CASTPSGQLYEQYF
NA	TRBV4-3	14	TRBJ2-7	NA	TGCGCCAGCAGCCAAGATCTCACGGACTACGAGCAGTACTTC	CASSQDLTDYEQYF
NA	TRBV6-5	15	TRBJ1-4	NA	TGTGCCAGCAGTTACGAAGGCAGGTTTAATGAAAAACTGTTTTTT	CASSYEGRFNEKLFF
NA	TRBV19	12	TRBJ2-4	NA	TGTGCCAGTAGTATAGGAGGGGACATTCAGTACTTC	CASSIGGDIQYF
NA	TRBV13	14	TRBJ1-6	TRBD1	TGTGCCAGCCTGACAGGGGGAGATAATTCACCCCTCCACTTT	CASLTGGDNSPLHF
once	TRBV4-3	15	TRBJ2-1	TRBD2	TGCGCCAGCAGCCTTCTAGCGGTTAGCTACAATGAGCAGTTCTTC	CASSLLAVSYNEQFF
NA	TRBV19	15	TRBJ2-7	NA	TGTGCCAGTAGTATAGCTCCGGGAAGCTCCTACGAGCAGTACTTC	CASSIAPGSSYEQYF
NA	TRBV27	18	TRBJ2-3	TRBD2	TGTGCCAGCAACCCCACTACCAGTAGCGGGAGGGGCAGAGATACGCAGTATTTT	CASNPTTSSGRGRDTQYF
NA	TRBV10-3	15	TRBJ2-1	TRBD1	TGTGCCATCAACCCGGGACAGGGCCTCTACAATGAGCAGTTCTTC	CAINPGQGLYNEQFF
NA	TRBV5-8	17	TRBJ1-4	TRBD1	TGTGCCAGCAGCTTGGGCCAGGGGGCGCCTAGGTTGGAAAAACTGTTTTTT	CASSLGQGAPRLEKLFF
NA	TRBV11-2	15	TRBJ1-1	NA	TGTGCCAGCAGCTTAGGGGCGGATAGGAACACTGAAGCTTTCTTT	CASSLGADRNTEAFF